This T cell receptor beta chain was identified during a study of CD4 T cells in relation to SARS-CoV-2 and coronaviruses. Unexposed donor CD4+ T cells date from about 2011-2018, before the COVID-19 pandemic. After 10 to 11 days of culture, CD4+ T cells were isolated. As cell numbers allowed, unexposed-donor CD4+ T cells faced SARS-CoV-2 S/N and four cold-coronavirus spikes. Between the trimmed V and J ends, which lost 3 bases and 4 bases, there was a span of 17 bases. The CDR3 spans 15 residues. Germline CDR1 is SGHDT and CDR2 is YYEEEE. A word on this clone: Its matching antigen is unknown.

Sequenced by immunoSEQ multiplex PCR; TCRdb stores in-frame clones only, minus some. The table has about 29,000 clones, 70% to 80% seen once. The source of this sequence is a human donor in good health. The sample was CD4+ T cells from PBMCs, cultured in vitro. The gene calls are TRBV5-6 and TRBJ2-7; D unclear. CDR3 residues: CASSWRVAVGYEQYF. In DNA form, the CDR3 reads TGTGCCAGCAGCTGGAGAGTGGCGGTGGGATACGAGCAGTACTTC. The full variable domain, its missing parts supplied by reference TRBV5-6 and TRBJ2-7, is DAGVTQSPTHLIKTRGQQVTLRCSPKSGHDTVSWYQQALGQGPQFIFQYYEEEERQRGNFPDRFSGHQFPNYSSELNVNALLLGDSALYLCASSWRVAVGYEQYFGPGTRLTVT.